Described below is a single T cell receptor beta chain sequence and its context. In germline, CDR1 is SGHAT, CDR2 FQDESV (reference sequence). Trimming removed 5 bases from V and 0 bases from J, with 11 bases in between. This CDR3 spans 15 amino acids. The data were taken from a study of blood T cell repertoires in COVID-19. Overall study: PBMCs, B-cell-depleted T cells, or T cells were the source of the cDNA or gDNA that made up the material.

Methods used by the authors: Scientists estimated how many nucleated cells there were by amplifying reference gene primers. TCRdb's table, derived via immunoSEQ multiplex PCR, lists solely in-frame clones and lacks some. Clone size and V and J calls were adopted from that table, with D and trimming inferred from the DNA. This table holds 300,000 or so clones, about 85% found once. The age range of participants was about 18 to 95 years, with residence in under 25 US areas. Recovered participants had two consecutive negative NP/OP PCR tests, healthcare professional clearance, or symptom resolution. The TCR originated in a woman aged 25-40 years who had recovered from COVID-19. The sample comprised PBMCs or T cells enriched from blood (not recorded which). The chain links TRBV11-1 to TRBJ2-1; D not resolved. The CDR3 DNA follows: TGTGCCAGCAGCCCCGACTGGAGCTCCTACAATGAGCAGTTCTTC. This sequence encodes CASSPDWSSYNEQFF.